This T cell receptor (beta chain) derives from a study of T cell responses to AZD1222 COVID-19 vaccine. The method was immunoSEQ multiplex PCR; TCRdb's version includes in-frame clones alone and lacks a portion of them. Among 150,000 to 200,000 clones listed, about 90% were seen once. With regard to this clone: Its specificity is not known.

Study-level points and caveats: Clonal diversity was possibly underestimated, and white British individuals and females predominated among donors. Compared with day 0, the breadth and depth of the Spike-specific TCR repertoire rose significantly after two doses of AZD1222.

The CDR3 is 15 amino acids. Trimming took off 5 bases at V and 0 bases at J, with 8 bases between the two ends. Germline loops: CDR1 MDHEN, CDR2 SYDVKM. V gene TRBV28 combines with J gene TRBJ2-6, with unresolved D. This clonotype was obtained from an adult who received the AZD1222 COVID-19 vaccine. Sequenced here: peripheral blood, sampled 28 days after the second AZD1222 dose. The CDR3 is CASSLRSSGANVLTF. CDR3 nucleotide sequence: TGTGCCAGCAGTCTCAGAAGCTCTGGGGCCAACGTCCTGACTTTC.